These 25 T cell receptor beta chains originate from one sample sequenced in a study of shared clonotypes between healthy human individuals. Positive CCR7 selection of CD45RO-negative cells yielded the naive CD8 cells, and terminally differentiated effector memory CD45RA+ cells were excluded. The protocol was immunoSEQ multiplex PCR, while the TCRdb copy is restricted to in-frame clones and leaves out a portion. This sample has under 700,000 clones, with roughly 95% found just once. Sequenced material: naive CD8+ T cells sorted from blood. The receptor source for this set is a woman in her 30s in good health.

V gene TRBV19 combines with J gene TRBJ2-4; the D gene could be TRBD1 or TRBD2 (5 bases each). Germline V lookup: CDR1 LNHDA, CDR2 SQIVND (reference sequence). The V and J ends lost 1 base and 9 bases respectively, with 13 bases between them. The CDR3 loop spans 14 amino acids. The CDR3 loop is CASSIVSSGRIQYF. Here the CDR3 DNA reads TGTGCCAGTAGTATAGTAAGTTCGGGGCGCATTCAGTACTTC. The entire variable domain, with the rest obtained from reference TRBV19 and TRBJ2-4, is as follows: DGGITQSPKYLFRKEGQNVTLSCEQNLNHDAMYWYRQDPGQGLRLIYYSQIVNDFQKGDIAEGYSVSREKKESFPLTVTSAQKNPTAFYLCASSIVSSGRIQYFGAGTRLSVL.

The V gene is TRBV7-8, the J gene TRBJ2-3, with 7 bases that match TRBD1. CDR1 and CDR2 from the germline V gene are SGHVS and FQNEAQ. The CDR3 contains 16 residues. The ends lost 5 bases at V and 2 bases at J; junction bases unmatched: 10. CDR3 residues: CASSPTRRGITDTQYF. The CDR3 DNA follows: TGTGCCAGCAGCCCGACCCGCAGGGGGATCACAGATACGCAGTATTTT.

The chain uses TRBV28 and TRBJ2-7; D ambiguous. From germline, CDR1 is MDHEN and CDR2 SYDVKM. Trimming shortened V by 2 bases and J by 6 bases, and 11 bases separated the two germline ends. The CDR3 loop spans 13 amino acids. DNA of the CDR3: TGTGCCAGCAGTTTAGTGCTAGTCCCCGAGCAGTACTTC. It translates to CASSLVLVPEQYF.

This chain joins TRBV7-3 and TRBJ2-7; perhaps TRBD1 as D (5 bases). Trimming stripped 2 bases from V and 2 bases from J, with 16 bases between. The CDR3 is 16 amino acids. The germline CDR1 and CDR2 sequences are SGHTA and FQGTGA. The CDR3 is CASSLSKGVPTYEQYF. CDR3 coding DNA: TGTGCCAGCAGCTTATCCAAAGGGGTCCCTACCTACGAGCAGTACTTC.

The V gene is TRBV5-1, the J gene TRBJ1-2, with D perhaps matching TRBD1 (5 bases). This CDR3 comprises 13 residues. CDR1 is SGHRS and CDR2 is YFSETQ in the germline V gene. V lost 5 bases and J 8 bases, leaving 16 bases between the germline ends. CDR3: CASRRDETTGYTF. The CDR3 nucleotides are TGCGCCAGCAGGCGGGACGAAACGACCGGCTACACCTTC.

The V call is TRBV28, the J call TRBJ1-1; D is ambiguous. The germline V gene has CDR1 MDHEN and CDR2 SYDVKM. Trimming removed 5 bases at V and 1 base at J, with 11 bases between. The CDR3 length is 14 residues. CDR3 DNA: TGTGCCAGCAGTGCCTTCGGGGAGAACACTGAAGCTTTCTTT. Translating gives CASSAFGENTEAFF. Supplemented by reference TRBV28 and TRBJ1-1, the full variable domain reads DVKVTQSSRYLVKRTGEKVFLECVQDMDHENMFWYRQDPGLGLRLIYFSYDVKMKEKGDIPEGYSVSREKKERFSLILESASTNQTSMYLCASSAFGENTEAFFGQGTRLTVV.

This rearrangement joins TRBV9 to TRBJ2-7; 8 positions agree with TRBD1. Germline lookup yields CDR1 SGDLS and CDR2 YYNGEE. The ends lost 3 bases at V and 5 bases at J; junction bases unmatched: 10. This CDR3 spans 15 amino acids. The CDR3 loop is CASSERTGPAHEQYF. CDR3 sequence (DNA): TGTGCCAGCAGCGAGCGGACAGGGCCGGCCCACGAGCAGTACTTC. Full variable domain (rest looked up from reference TRBV9 and TRBJ2-7): DSGVTQTPKHLITATGQRVTLRCSPRSGDLSVYWYQQSLDQGLQFLIQYYNGEERAKGNILERFSAQQFPDLHSELNLSSLELGDSALYFCASSERTGPAHEQYFGPGTRLTVT.

The chain combines TRBV5-1 with TRBJ2-7; TRBD2 aligns across 7 bases. Germline V gene sequence: CDR1 SGHRS, CDR2 YFSETQ. CDR3 length: 16 residues. With 4 bases clipped from V and 7 bases from J, the junction kept 17 bases outside the gene matches. This chain's CDR3 is CASSARVGAGVDEQYF. Written as DNA, the CDR3 is TGCGCCAGCAGCGCCCGAGTCGGGGCGGGAGTTGATGAGCAGTACTTC.

This clone showed up just once. This chain joins TRBV23-1 and TRBJ2-7; D perhaps matches TRBD2 (5 bases). TRBV23-1 belongs to the ORF category, with a function that is uncertain. The CDR3 covers 15 residues. Between the trimmed V and J ends, which lost 3 bases and 0 bases, there was a span of 12 bases. Here the CDR3 reads CASSQVGNSSYEQYF. CDR3 nucleotide sequence: TGCGCCAGCAGTCAGGTCGGGAATAGCTCCTACGAGCAGTACTTC.

The V call is TRBV18, the J call TRBJ2-1; D is ambiguous. Germline V lookup: CDR1 KGHSH, CDR2 LQKENI. The V gene lost 4 bases and the J gene lost 4 bases, with 17 bases spanning the gap. The CDR3 totals 16 residues. CDR3 bases: TGTGCCAGCTCACAACCGACTCCCGCCCATTACAATGAGCAGTTCTTC. It specifies CASSQPTPAHYNEQFF.

In nucleotides, the CDR3 is TGTGCCAGCAGCGGGGGGGGCTCTAGCGGGAGCTACGAGCAGTACTTC. The encoded protein is CASSGGGSSGSYEQYF. The V gene is TRBV5-4, the J gene TRBJ2-7, with 10 positions matching TRBD2. Germline loops: CDR1 SGHNT, CDR2 YYREEE (reference sequence). Trimming removed 4 bases from V and 3 bases from J; junction bases left unmatched: 10. The CDR3 contains 16 residues.

In regard to this clone: The same CDR3 can be traced to other DNA sequences in this sample. This sequence joins TRBV5-4 and TRBJ2-7, with a weak D call TRBD2 (6 bases). Germline values: CDR1 SGHNT, CDR2 YYREEE (reference sequence). V lost 4 bases and J lost 7, with 9 bases in between. The CDR3 totals 11 residues. The CDR3 region is CASSLEGEQYF. The CDR3 bases are TGTGCCAGCAGCCTGGAGGGGGAGCAGTACTTC.

This clone was detected once. The rearrangement links TRBV28 to TRBJ2-1; D might be TRBD2 (7 bases). There are 15 residues in the CDR3. Trimming cost V 6 bases and J 7 bases, with 19 bases left between them. The germline CDR1 and CDR2 sequences are MDHEN and SYDVKM. The CDR3 nucleotides read TGTGCCAGCAGCCCTCTGGTTGGGGGGGCGAATGAGCAGTTCTTC. This translates into CASSPLVGGANEQFF.

The V call is TRBV15, the J call TRBJ1-4; D gene uncertain. The length of the CDR3 is 15 residues. Germline lookup yields CDR1 LNHNV and CDR2 YYDKDF (reference sequence). The V and J ends lost 2 bases and 0 bases respectively, with 7 bases between them. CDR3 loop: CATSRSTATNEKLFF. The CDR3 DNA reads as TGTGCCACCAGCAGAAGCACAGCAACTAATGAAAAACTGTTTTTT.

The V and J genes are TRBV6-4 and TRBJ2-2; 14 nucleotides agree with TRBD2. The CDR3 spans 17 residues. The germline V gene has CDR1 MRHNA and CDR2 SNTAGT. V trimming: 4 bases; J trimming: 3 bases; junction bases outside the gene matches: 4. The CDR3 region has the DNA TGTGCCAGCAGTGCCGGACTAGCGGGAGGTGACACCGGGGAGCTGTTTTTT. Translation gives CASSAGLAGGDTGELFF.

The V gene is TRBV7-8, the J gene TRBJ2-5; no clear D. The J call is uncertain, as TRBJ2-7 better fits the DNA end. The CDR3 has 13 amino acids. Per germline, CDR1 SGHVS and CDR2 FQNEAQ. The CDR3, as DNA: TGTGCCAGCAGCTTTGGGCTGTCCTACGAGCAGTACTTC. It translates to CASSFGLSYEQYF.

The J gene is TRBJ2-7, the V gene TRBV11-3; no firm D call. The CDR3 runs 14 residues. Per germline, CDR1 SGHNT and CDR2 YENEEA. V was shortened by 6 bases and J by 0 bases, with 12 bases between the two germline ends. This CDR3 reads CASREISPSYEQYF. CDR3 bases: TGTGCCAGCAGAGAAATCAGCCCCTCCTACGAGCAGTACTTC.

This rearrangement joins TRBV27 to TRBJ2-1; D perhaps matches TRBD2 (5 bases). Germline lookup yields CDR1 MNHEY and CDR2 SMNVEV (reference sequence). Trimming took off 0 bases at V and 2 bases at J, with 11 bases between the two ends. This CDR3 region has 16 residues. The DNA for the CDR3 is TGTGCCAGCAGTTTATCGAGCGGAAGCCCCTACAATGAGCAGTTCTTC. Translation gives CASSLSSGSPYNEQFF.

The chain recombines TRBV19 with TRBJ2-1, with 9 bases aligning to TRBD1. Germline CDR1 and CDR2: LNHDA and SQIVND (reference sequence). The CDR3 is 17 residues long. V shed 8 bases, J shed 8 bases, and the junction held 19 bases outside the gene matches. CDR3 region: CASRPFPGQGSADEQFF. DNA of the CDR3: TGTGCCAGTCGCCCTTTCCCGGGACAGGGTTCCGCCGATGAGCAGTTCTTC.

CDR3 bases: TGTGCCAGCAGGACAGGGCTTGAGCAGTTCTTC. This codes for CASRTGLEQFF. The chain links TRBV6-4 to TRBJ2-1; 7 bases match TRBD1. The CDR3 spans 11 residues. V lost 6 bases, J lost 9 bases, and 2 bases stayed unmatched. Germline CDR1 is MRHNA and CDR2 is SNTAGT.

The chain carries TRBV10-1 and TRBJ2-7, with D possibly TRBD1 on 6 matching bases. The V gene lost 3 bases and the J gene lost 2 bases, with 11 bases spanning the gap. The CDR3 consists of 14 residues. CDR1 is WNHNN and CDR2 is SYGVQD in the germline V gene (reference sequence). The CDR3 DNA reads as TGCGCCAGCAGTGACCCCCCAGGGGCCTACGAGCAGTACTTC. The encoded protein is CASSDPPGAYEQYF.

This sequence joins TRBV5-4 and TRBJ2-3, with 8 bases that match TRBD2. V was clipped by 2 bases and J by 1 base; unmatched bases: 6. This CDR3 region has 16 residues. Germline CDR1 and CDR2: SGHNT and YYREEE (reference sequence). DNA for the CDR3: TGTGCCAGCAGCTTCTTCGGTAGCGGGGGCACAGATACGCAGTATTTT. It is translated as CASSFFGSGGTDTQYF.

On this clone itself: This same CDR3 is encoded by further DNA sequences in the sample. The V gene is TRBV28, the J gene TRBJ1-3; D gene ambiguous. CDR3 length equals 15 residues. Germline assignment: CDR1 MDHEN and CDR2 SYDVKM. V was shortened by 1 base and J by 0 bases, with 7 bases between the two germline ends. In DNA, the CDR3 is TGTGCCAGCAGTTTATTTCCAGGCTCTGGAAACACCATATATTTT. This sequence encodes CASSLFPGSGNTIYF.

The chain has TRBV7-9 and TRBJ1-2; D is ambiguous. The CDR3 loop spans 13 amino acids. CDR1 is SEHNR, CDR2 FQNEAQ, per germline (reference sequence). Trimming took off 5 bases at V and 10 bases at J, with 17 bases between the two ends. CDR3 coding DNA: TGTGCCAGCAGCCCCACACCGTTTTCAGACTACACCTTC. Translated: CASSPTPFSDYTF.

The rearrangement joins TRBV14 to TRBJ2-1, with 10 nucleotides matching TRBD2. The germline CDR1 and CDR2 sequences are SGHDN and FVKESK. CDR3 length equals 16 residues. The V gene end was trimmed by 0 bases and the J gene end by 7 bases; junction bases not matched to a gene: 6. The CDR3 region is CASSQDVLAGINEQFF. In nucleotides, the CDR3 is TGTGCCAGCAGCCAAGATGTACTAGCGGGGATAAATGAGCAGTTCTTC.